The clone carrying this TCR beta chain was seen only a few times. The antigen is not known. This entry is derived from a study of blood T cells in healthy people across ages. Overall study results and limits: Estimates drawn from one million T cells were deemed to understate diversity.

Germline V gene lookup returns CDR1 MDHEN and CDR2 SYDVKM. The CDR3 length is 14 residues. Together with a sample-barcoded 5' primer, a J-beta primer mix was included in a second PCR lasting roughly 6 to 12 cycles. TCRdb reprocessed the 5' RACE reads via MiXCR and lists one record per CDR3 protein. The sample lists around 820,000 distinct CDR3 sequences; 20% to 30% were seen once. Another study also made use of these data, one on T cells of mothers and their children.

Sequencing was done on a sample of blood. The chain is built from TRBV28 and TRBJ2-1; possibly TRBD1 for D (7 bases). The J call could be wrong; TRBJ2-5 is a better fit for the DNA end. The source of this sequence is a boy under 18 in good health. The CDR3 loop is CASSFRGDSETQYF. CDR3 sequence (DNA): TGTGCCAGCAGTTTCAGGGGGGACTCAGAGACCCAGTACTTC.